The 13 T cell receptor beta chains below come from one sample, sequenced in a study of post-analysis software for immune sequencing data. Every TCR beta cDNA library bore unique molecular identifiers. MiXCR, applied by TCRdb to the PCR reads, yields one record per CDR3 protein. The profile shows hundreds of thousands of distinct CDR3 sequences, around 60% of them singletons. Findings and caveats of the study: Roughly five TRBV segments, including TRBV5-6, TRBV5-1 and TRBV20-1, were more frequent in patients than controls.

For these TCRs, the target antigens are not known. Sequenced material: blood. These receptors all stem from a girl aged 2-10 years with multiple sclerosis.

This clonotype turned up a few times. The chain recombines TRBV10-3 with TRBJ2-7, with D perhaps matching TRBD2 (5 bases). Germline V lookup: CDR1 ENHRY, CDR2 SYGVKD. This CDR3 has 14 amino acids. V lost 2 bases and J 0 bases, leaving 8 bases between the germline ends. CDR3 bases: TGTGCCATCAGTGAGAGAGCGGACTCCTACGAGCAGTACTTC. Amino acid sequence: CAISERADSYEQYF.

CDR3 in amino acids: CSARDRGGANEKLFF. The CDR3 DNA follows: TGCAGTGCCAGGGACAGAGGGGGAGCTAATGAAAAACTGTTTTTT. V gene TRBV20-1 combines with J gene TRBJ1-4; 7 bases line up with TRBD1. The V gene's germline CDR1 is DFQATT and CDR2 SNEGSKA (reference sequence). J lost 3 bases, V lost 6 bases, and 10 bases had no gene match. This CDR3 spans 15 amino acids.

This clonotype appeared a few times. The chain is built from TRBV20-1 and TRBJ1-1; weak D call: TRBD1 (6 bases). CDR3 length: 11 residues. The V gene's germline CDR1 is DFQATT and CDR2 SNEGSKA (reference sequence). Trimming took 8 bases from V and 3 from J, leaving 10 bases between them. The CDR3 loop is CSSQGYTEAFF. The CDR3 region has the DNA TGCAGTTCACAGGGATACACTGAAGCTTTCTTT.

The genes are TRBV10-3 and TRBJ1-2; no clear D gene. This CDR3 region has 14 residues. CDR1 and CDR2 from the germline V gene are ENHRY and SYGVKD. Trimming stripped 1 base from V and 7 bases from J, with 13 bases between. The CDR3 bases are TGTGCCATCAGTGAGTATGAGACACCGTCTGGCTACACCTTC. Its translation: CAISEYETPSGYTF.

The chain joins TRBV20-1 to TRBJ1-3; 10 positions match TRBD1. With V trimmed by 7 bases and J by 4 bases, 7 bases remained unmatched. There are 14 residues in the CDR3. Germline values: CDR1 DFQATT, CDR2 SNEGSKA (reference sequence). The CDR3 bases are TGCAGTGTTCCGGGACAGGGGACGGGAAACACCATATATTTT. Translated, it gives CSVPGQGTGNTIYF.

In its sample, this clonotype was seen a few times. The gene calls are TRBV6-5 and TRBJ2-5, with D maybe TRBD2 (6 bases). From germline, CDR1 is MNHEY and CDR2 SVGAGI. V was trimmed by 6 bases and J by 5 bases, leaving 16 bases between them. This CDR3 contains 14 residues. The CDR3 DNA reads as TGTGCCAGCAGCTACACGCTGGGGGGTGAGACCCAGTACTTC. Protein sequence: CASSYTLGGETQYF.

J is TRBJ2-7 and V is TRBV2, with 7 bases that match TRBD1. The V gene end was trimmed by 7 bases and the J gene end by 4 bases; junction bases not matched to a gene: 10. The CDR3 loop spans 14 amino acids. The germline CDR1 and CDR2 sequences are SNHLY and FYNNEI. The CDR3 region is CASNDREVSYEQYF. The CDR3 DNA follows: TGTGCCAGCAATGACAGGGAAGTCTCATACGAGCAGTACTTC.

Comment on this clonotype: At one end the junction does not follow the germline gene, possibly because of a read error. The J gene is TRBJ2-6, the V gene TRBV5-1; D remains unclear. The CDR3 is 16 amino acids. Germline CDR1 SGHRS, CDR2 YFSETQ. The DNA for the CDR3 is TGCGCCAGCAGCCGCCGTCTAGGCTCTGGAGCCAACGTCCTGACTTTC. As protein: CASSRRLGSGANVLTF.

The chain links TRBV7-9 to TRBJ2-1, with D possibly being TRBD2 (7 bases). This CDR3 contains 16 residues. Germline V lookup: CDR1 SEHNR, CDR2 FQNEAQ (reference sequence). The ends were cut back, 2 bases at V and 4 bases at J, with 15 bases in the middle. CDR3 DNA: TGTGCCAGCAGCTTAATGGGGGGGCGAGAGTACAATGAGCAGTTCTTC. It is translated as CASSLMGGREYNEQFF.

Details on this clonotype: The junction differs from germline at one of its ends, possibly a read error. The CDR3 sequence is CSTRGPQNTEAFF. CDR3 coding DNA: TGCAGTACTAGAGGACCGCAGAACACTGAAGCTTTCTTT. V and J are TRBV20-1 and TRBJ1-1; D remains ambiguous. Germline CDR1 and CDR2: DFQATT and SNEGSKA (reference sequence). This CDR3 is built from 13 residues.

The V and J genes are TRBV27 and TRBJ2-3; maybe TRBD1 (6 bases). V lost 8 bases and J 4 bases, leaving 19 bases between the germline ends. Germline CDR1 is MNHEY and CDR2 is SMNVEV (reference sequence). There are 15 residues in the CDR3. CDR3 nucleotides: TGTGCCAGCTTACCCGGACAGACCAGAGCAGATACGCAGTATTTT. Protein product: CASLPGQTRADTQYF.

The CDR3 coding sequence is TGTGCCAGCAGCTTAATATTAGGCCATGAGCAGTTCTTC. It translates to CASSLILGHEQFF. The chain joins TRBV7-3 to TRBJ2-1, with D unclear. The CDR3 spans 13 residues. Germline loops: CDR1 SGHTA, CDR2 FQGTGA. The V gene lost 1 base and the J gene lost 8 bases, with 9 bases spanning the gap.

This clonotype was recorded a few times. The gene calls are TRBV29-1 and TRBJ2-7; 8 bases agree with TRBD1. The end of the DNA is better explained by TRBJ2-5, so the J call may be wrong. From germline, CDR1 is SQVTM and CDR2 ANQGSEA. This CDR3 spans 13 amino acids. CDR3 sequence reads: CSVQDRVDGTQYF. As DNA, the CDR3 is TGCAGCGTTCAGGACAGGGTCGACGGGACCCAGTACTTC.